This T cell receptor beta chain was documented in a study of monozygotic twins with inflammatory bowel disease. The CDR3 contains 16 residues. Germline CDR1 reads SGHRS; CDR2 reads YFSETQ. TCRdb re-called the 5' RACE reads and gives one entry per CDR3 protein, without DNA. This sample's table has just over 300,000 distinct CDR3 sequences. The sequencing input was blood. The TCR originated in a human donor with ulcerative colitis or Crohn's disease, or a healthy co-twin of an affected twin (not recorded which). The rearrangement joins TRBV5-1 to TRBJ1-4. The CDR3 sequence is CASSLAGSATNEKLFF.